These 21 T cell receptor beta chains were all obtained from the same sample, sequenced in a study of shared clonotypes between healthy human individuals. TCRdb's table, derived via immunoSEQ multiplex PCR, lists solely in-frame clones and lacks some. This table has over a million clones, under 80% appearing once. Sequenced material: memory CD4+ T cells sorted from blood. Subset noted: CD45RA-negative fraction. These receptors came from a man between 18 and 29 years old in good health.

The chain joins TRBV11-2 to TRBJ2-5, with D perhaps assigned TRBD1 or TRBD2 (6 bases each). This CDR3 region has 16 residues. Germline-derived CDR1 and CDR2 are SGHAT and FQNNGV. V was cut by 1 base and J by 1 base, with 13 bases left in between. The chain's CDR3 is CASSLGGAGPQETQYF. CDR3 in DNA: TGTGCCAGCAGCTTAGGGGGGGCGGGACCCCAAGAGACCCAGTACTTC.

The rearrangement joins TRBV15 to TRBJ1-6; 7 bases align to TRBD1. Per the germline V gene, CDR1 is LNHNV and CDR2 is YYDKDF (reference sequence). The V and J ends lost 5 bases and 5 bases, in that order; junction bases with no gene match: 6. The CDR3 has 15 amino acids. The CDR3 sequence: CATSARDRDNSPLHF. In DNA form, the CDR3 reads TGTGCCACCAGCGCTCGGGACAGAGATAATTCACCCCTCCACTTT.

This chain connects TRBV6-5 to TRBJ2-3, with 11 bases identical to TRBD1. CDR1 and CDR2 (germline): MNHEY, SVGAGI. The CDR3 is 14 amino acids. With V trimmed by 10 bases and J by 4 bases, 7 bases remained unmatched. The CDR3 loop reads CATRPGQGADTQYF. CDR3 DNA sequence: TGTGCCACCAGACCGGGACAGGGGGCAGATACGCAGTATTTT.

This chain links TRBV28 with TRBJ2-3; D remains ambiguous. Germline V gene sequence: CDR1 MDHEN, CDR2 SYDVKM. V dropped 6 bases and J dropped 12 bases, with 16 bases sitting between them. The CDR3 has 12 residues. The CDR3 spells CASRPQSGLQYF. CDR3 sequence (DNA): TGTGCCAGCAGGCCACAATCCGGATTACAGTATTTT.

The rearrangement uses TRBV28 and TRBJ2-7; TRBD2 might be the D (6 bases). The CDR3 extends over 14 amino acids. Germline V gives CDR1 MDHEN, CDR2 SYDVKM. Trimming took 3 bases from V and 7 from J, leaving 16 bases between them. DNA for the CDR3: TGTGCCAGCAGTTTCTCCCGGGACTCAGGGGAGCAGTACTTC. Translation gives CASSFSRDSGEQYF.

The V call is TRBV19, the J call TRBJ2-2; the match to TRBD2 covers 11 bases. The V gene's germline CDR1 is LNHDA and CDR2 SQIVND (reference sequence). There are 16 residues in the CDR3. V lost 4 bases, J lost 5 bases, and 6 bases stayed unmatched. CDR3 protein: CASSTIAGGPTGELFF. CDR3 in DNA: TGTGCCAGTAGTACCATAGCGGGAGGGCCAACCGGGGAGCTGTTTTTT.

Note on this clone: At the DNA level, this CDR3 is encoded by other sequences in the same sample as well. The chain links TRBV30 to TRBJ1-4; the D gene is possibly TRBD1 (5 bases). Per the germline V gene, CDR1 is GTSNPN and CDR2 is SVGIG (reference sequence). The V end lost 3 bases, the J end lost 5 bases, and 16 bases lay between the germline ends. This CDR3 spans 15 amino acids. The CDR3: CAWSRGGGSNEKLFF. CDR3 coding DNA: TGTGCCTGGAGCCGGGGCGGCGGTTCAAATGAAAAACTGTTTTTT.

This clone was detected only once. The genes are TRBV5-1 and TRBJ2-2, with 10 bases aligning to TRBD2. CDR1 and CDR2 from the germline V gene are SGHRS and YFSETQ. J gave up 2 bases and V 5 bases, and 6 bases lay outside the gene matches. The CDR3 runs 16 residues. The CDR3 sequence is CASSPIAGGNTGELFF. CDR3 bases: TGCGCCAGCAGTCCAATAGCGGGGGGAAACACCGGGGAGCTGTTTTTT.

This chain connects TRBV14 to TRBJ2-2; unclear D gene. The CDR3 totals 14 residues. Trimming cost V 3 bases and J 7 bases, with 12 bases left between them. Germline CDR1 and CDR2: SGHDN and FVKESK. The CDR3 region is CASSHLGKVGELFF. The CDR3 DNA is TGTGCCAGCAGCCATCTCGGAAAGGTCGGGGAGCTGTTTTTT.

About this clone: The identical CDR3 is also encoded by other nucleotide sequences in the sample. V usage is TRBV5-1 and J usage is TRBJ1-1; D is undetermined. The germline gives CDR1 SGHRS, CDR2 YFSETQ. V was pared by 0 bases and J by 4 bases, with 10 bases between. This CDR3 comprises 14 residues. CDR3 DNA sequence: TGCGCCAGCAGCTTGGTCGCGGGATCCACTGAAGCTTTCTTT. It is translated as CASSLVAGSTEAFF.

This clone was seen a few times. CDR3 residues: CARNRQVGTDTQYF. The DNA for the CDR3 is TGTGCCAGAAATCGACAGGTTGGCACAGATACGCAGTATTTT. The rearrangement links TRBV2 to TRBJ2-3, with D possibly TRBD1 on 6 matching bases. Trimming left V 9 bases short and J 1 base short, with 14 bases between. CDR3 length: 14 amino acids. Looked up from germline, CDR1 is SNHLY and CDR2 is FYNNEI.

The V call is TRBV30, the J call TRBJ2-2; D might be TRBD1 or TRBD2, each matching 5 bases. Germline-derived CDR1 and CDR2 are GTSNPN and SVGIG (reference sequence). The CDR3 runs 14 residues. V lost 2 bases and J lost 5, with 12 bases in between. CDR3 DNA sequence: TGTGCCTGGAGTTCAGGGTCGGGGACCGGGGAGCTGTTTTTT. It specifies CAWSSGSGTGELFF.

The V call is TRBV5-1, the J call TRBJ2-7; TRBD1 aligns across 8 bases. The CDR3 loop spans 15 amino acids. The germline V gene encodes CDR1 SGHRS and CDR2 YFSETQ. V lost 3 bases and J lost 4; bases outside the gene matches: 9. The CDR3 bases are TGCGCCAGCAGCTACCAGGGGGCGCAAAGGTACGAGCAGTACTTC. It codes for CASSYQGAQRYEQYF.

J is TRBJ2-7 and V is TRBV4-2, with 9 nucleotides matching TRBD1. Germline V lookup: CDR1 LGHNA, CDR2 YNFKEQ. This CDR3 has 14 amino acids. The V segment lost 4 bases and the J segment 3 bases; nucleotides outside the gene matches: 4. Here the CDR3 reads CASSRRDRDYEQYF. CDR3 coding DNA: TGTGCCAGCAGCCGCCGGGACAGGGACTACGAGCAGTACTTC.

This clone was counted between two and nine times. This CDR3 is also generated by other DNA sequences in the sample. The chain combines TRBV7-9 with TRBJ1-1; the D gene is possibly TRBD1 (5 bases). This CDR3 contains 12 residues. Germline V CDR1 and CDR2: SEHNR, FQNEAQ (reference sequence). Trimming took 5 bases from V and 6 from J, leaving 10 bases between them. The CDR3 loop is CASSRGTSEAFF. The CDR3 coding sequence is TGTGCCAGCAGCCGTGGGACTTCTGAAGCTTTCTTT.

CDR3 sequence (DNA): TGCGCCAGCAGCCAAACCTACAGACAGGGGAGCACAGATACGCAGTATTTT. Protein product: CASSQTYRQGSTDTQYF. The chain is built from TRBV4-3 and TRBJ2-3, with 8 positions matching TRBD1. J lost 0 bases, V lost 2 bases, and 7 bases had no gene match. CDR3 length: 17 amino acids. The germline gives CDR1 LGHNA, CDR2 YSLEER.

V is TRBV5-1 and J is TRBJ2-7, with D perhaps assigned TRBD1 or TRBD2 (6 bases each). Trimming removed 8 bases from V and 3 bases from J, with 18 bases in between. The germline CDR1 and CDR2 sequences are SGHRS and YFSETQ. The CDR3 covers 14 residues. The CDR3 DNA reads TGCGCCAGTTCGGGGGCGAGACAGGACTACGAGCAGTACTTC. Protein: CASSGARQDYEQYF.

This clone showed up just once. The chain combines TRBV30 with TRBJ2-1; D gene uncertain. V shed 7 bases and J shed 4 bases, with 8 bases lying between them. This CDR3 region has 11 residues. Germline CDR1 reads GTSNPN; CDR2 reads SVGIG (reference sequence). The CDR3 coding sequence is TGTGCCTACAACTCGTACAATGAGCAGTTCTTC. This translates into CAYNSYNEQFF.

The chain joins TRBV5-8 to TRBJ2-3; TRBD1 matches at 8 bases. The length of the CDR3 is 16 residues. The J segment lost 6 bases and the V segment lost 4 bases, leaving 13 bases of the junction unmatched. Germline CDR1 is SGHTS and CDR2 is YDEGEE. CDR3 in amino acids: CASSRDRGGSSDTQYF. CDR3 in DNA: TGTGCCAGCAGCCGCGACAGGGGAGGTTCTAGCGATACGCAGTATTTT.

This clone has a handful of counts. The chain joins TRBV19 to TRBJ1-5; D may be TRBD1 (5 bases). The germline V gene has CDR1 LNHDA and CDR2 SQIVND (reference sequence). V shed 7 bases and J shed 5 bases, with 18 bases lying between them. CDR3 size: 15 residues. DNA of the CDR3: TGTGCCAGTACCCCGGAGGGCAGGGTTGATCAGCCCCAGCATTTT. Protein sequence: CASTPEGRVDQPQHF. Looking up the rest from reference TRBV19 and TRBJ1-5 gives the full variable domain: DGGITQSPKYLFRKEGQNVTLSCEQNLNHDAMYWYRQDPGQGLRLIYYSQIVNDFQKGDIAEGYSVSREKKESFPLTVTSAQKNPTAFYLCASTPEGRVDQPQHFGDGTRLSIL.

The V and J genes are TRBV5-4 and TRBJ2-1; D is possibly TRBD2 (5 bases). The V gene's germline CDR1 is SGHNT and CDR2 YYREEE (reference sequence). This CDR3 contains 15 residues. Trimming removed 4 bases from V and 1 base from J, with 12 bases in between. CDR3 DNA: TGTGCCAGCAGCCTAAGCGGACCTTCCTACAATGAGCAGTTCTTC. Translation: CASSLSGPSYNEQFF.